This record covers a single T cell receptor beta chain. This record comes from a study of blood T cell repertoires in COVID-19. As for the study in general: Nucleic acid was either cDNA or gDNA, and it came from T cells, B-cell-depleted T cells, or PBMCs.

A Seattle source enrolled patients during active infection and followed them longitudinally. Germline lookup yields CDR1 LGHNA and CDR2 YNFKEQ. Trimming cost V 6 bases and J 0 bases, with 6 bases left between them. The CDR3 is 13 amino acids. The repertoire was sequenced with immunoSEQ multiplex PCR; TCRdb's copy has only in-frame clones and lacks some. Among approximately 190,000 clones listed, roughly 87% were seen once. Material for sequencing was peripheral blood. This sequence originates from a woman between 55 and 75 years old with COVID-19, enrolled during active disease. The rearrangement links TRBV4-2 to TRBJ1-5; D might be TRBD1 (5 bases). The CDR3 sequence is CASRGLSNQPQHF. The CDR3 DNA reads as TGTGCCAGCAGGGGACTTAGCAATCAGCCCCAGCATTTT.